Below, one TCR beta chain is given with its context. The data originate from a study of blood T cell repertoires in COVID-19. Study context: Sources were T cells, B-cell-depleted T cells, or PBMCs; the material itself was cDNA or gDNA.

Germline V gene data show CDR1 as MNHEY and CDR2 as SVGAGI. CDR3 length: 15 residues. V was trimmed by 5 bases and J by 6 bases, leaving 16 bases between them. Original handling: The assay estimated nucleated cells by amplifying reference gene primers. Sequencing was performed with immunoSEQ multiplex PCR; in TCRdb, only in-frame clones are kept and a portion is missing. That table furnishes V, J and clone size, whereas the DNA furnished D and trimming. The sample has approximately 200,000 clones; almost 85% are singletons. The sequence derives from a human donor with acute or convalescent COVID-19. The donor label of this sample is uncertain. This chain connects TRBV6-5 to TRBJ2-2, with a weak D call TRBD1 (5 bases). The specimen sequenced was peripheral blood. The CDR3 sequence: CASSPRQSLAGELFF. CDR3 nucleotides: TGTGCCAGCAGTCCAAGACAGAGTCTCGCCGGGGAGCTGTTTTTT.